The clone carrying this T cell receptor beta chain was recorded at least ten times. The time point is: after trial treatment. As for treatment: LDRT plus nivolumab, ipilimumab, low-dose cyclophosphamide and aspirin (RACIN trial). TRAV- and TRBV-specific primers primed first-strand cDNA, covering alpha and beta chains. Both a constant-region primer and a V-primer adapter served to amplify TCRs across about 20 PCR cycles. TCRdb reprocessed the reads with MiXCR, giving one entry per CDR3 protein. The sample has under 110,000 distinct CDR3 sequences; under 25% are singletons. With 5 bases removed from V and 2 bases from J, the gap between germline ends came to 12 bases. CDR1 is SGHTA and CDR2 is FQGNSA in the germline V gene. CDR3 length: 14 residues. The data belong to a study of low-dose radiotherapy and immunotherapy resistance in tumors. Overall study: Every six weeks patients received intravenous ipilimumab 1 mg/kg, and every two weeks they received intravenous nivolumab 240 mg.

This sequence joins TRBV7-2 and TRBJ1-2; D gene unclear. The sample here was PBMCs, taken after low-dose radiotherapy plus immunotherapy. This sequence originates from a male donor with prostate cancer. The CDR3 nucleotides are TGTGCCAGCAGCACAAAGACTGAGAACTATGGCTACACCTTC. It encodes CASSTKTENYGYTF.